Listed below are T cell receptor beta chains from one sample, sequenced in a study of neoadjuvant nivolumab and ipilimumab in lung cancer. Method: immunoSEQ multiplex PCR; TCRdb's copy keeps in-frame clones and lacks some. The sample has 25,000 to 35,000 clones; around nine tenths are singletons. The sample was peripheral blood, taken after neoadjuvant nivolumab, alone or with ipilimumab, at or shortly before surgery. The source is an adult with non-small cell lung cancer. Each CDR3 is given with its conserved first and last residue. A D gene is named only where the DNA matches it firmly. Not every row has a clone size; where given, it reads once, few, many or a size class.

V	size	D	J	DNA	CDR3
TRBV28	.	.	TRBJ1-6	TGTGCCAGCTGGGGGAGAGGGGTCAGAGTAGCACCCCTCCACTTT	CASWGRGVRVAPLHF
TRBV6-6	.	.	TRBJ1-1	TGTGCCAGCAGCCCGAGTGGCACTGAAGCTTTCTTT	CASSPSGTEAFF
TRBV7-9	.	.	TRBJ1-6	TGTGCCAGCAGCTTAGGGGGCGCGGATAATTCACCCCTCCACTTT	CASSLGGADNSPLHF
TRBV7-7	.	.	TRBJ1-5	TGTGCCAGCAGCTTATCTGAAAGTCAGCCCCAGCATTTT	CASSLSESQPQHF
TRBV5-6	.	TRBD1	TRBJ2-3	TGTGCCAGCGACAGGGGGGGACTGGATACGCAGTATTTT	CASDRGGLDTQYF
TRBV7-9	.	.	TRBJ1-1	TGTGCCACCAAAACGGACACTGAAGCTTTCTTT	CATKTDTEAFF
TRBV6-1	.	.	TRBJ2-2	TGTGCCAGCAGACAGGCCGGGGAGCTGTTTTTT	CASRQAGELFF
TRBV7-6	.	.	TRBJ2-2	TGTGCCAGCAGTCTACAGGGGCGGGGGAACACCGGGGAGCTGTTTTTT	CASSLQGRGNTGELFF
TRBV6-4	.	.	TRBJ1-1	TGTGCCAGCACCCTCAGCCCGGGTAACACTGAAGCTTTCTTT	CASTLSPGNTEAFF
TRBV29-1	once	.	TRBJ1-3	TGCAGCGTTGTCATCCAGGGCGCTGGAAACACCATATATTTT	CSVVIQGAGNTIYF
TRBV20-1	.	.	TRBJ1-2	TGCAGTGCTCACAGGGTGGGCTACACCTTC	CSAHRVGYTF
TRBV2	.	TRBD1	TRBJ2-7	TGTGCCAGCAGTGTCAACAGGGGGAATGGCGAGCAGTACTTC	CASSVNRGNGEQYF
TRBV10-3	once	TRBD2	TRBJ2-1	TGTGCCATCAGTGAGTCGACTAGCGGGGGGAATGAGCAGTTCTTC	CAISESTSGGNEQFF
TRBV5-1	.	.	TRBJ2-7	TGCGCCAGGGGACACTACTACGAGCAGTACTTC	CARGHYYEQYF
TRBV2	.	TRBD2	TRBJ2-1	TGTGCCAGCAGGGGAGGGGACAATGAGCAGTTCTTC	CASRGGDNEQFF
TRBV5-1	once	.	TRBJ1-2	TGCGCCAGCAGCTTGGGGGGGTTGGAGTTTTCCTATGGCTACACCTTC	CASSLGGLEFSYGYTF
TRBV7-3	.	TRBD2	TRBJ2-2	TGTGCCAGCAGCTTTAGCGGGAGGGCCCCCGGGGAGCTGTTTTTT	CASSFSGRAPGELFF
TRBV18	.	.	TRBJ2-7	TGTGCCAGCTCACCAGACGAGAGCTCCTACGAGCAGTACTTC	CASSPDESSYEQYF
TRBV7-9	.	.	TRBJ2-3	TGTGCCAGCAGCTTAGGTGCCCAGACTGCATCTCCAGATACGCAGTATTTT	CASSLGAQTASPDTQYF
TRBV7-6	.	TRBD1	TRBJ2-7	TGTGCCAGCAGCTTAGCACCGGGACAGTCCTACGAGCAGTACTTC	CASSLAPGQSYEQYF
TRBV29-1	.	.	TRBJ2-3	TGCAGCGCTGTGGGACTTGACGGAGATACGCAGTATTTT	CSAVGLDGDTQYF
TRBV18	.	.	TRBJ2-7	TGTGCCAGCTCACCATATGGTGGAGGGTCCTACGAGCAGTACTTC	CASSPYGGGSYEQYF
TRBV10-2	.	.	TRBJ2-1	TGCGCCAGCAGATCAACAGGGCCGAATGAGCAGTTCTTC	CASRSTGPNEQFF
TRBV29-1	.	.	TRBJ1-1	TGCAGCGTTGAACCCCGGGGGGACACTGAAGCTTTCTTT	CSVEPRGDTEAFF
TRBV5-4	.	.	TRBJ2-5	TGTGCCAGCAGCTTGGCCCGGGACGGTGGAGCGGAGACCCAGTACTTC	CASSLARDGGAETQYF
TRBV15	.	.	TRBJ2-2	TGTGCCACCAGCAGAGATGGGGGGACCCACACCGGGGAGCTGTTTTTT	CATSRDGGTHTGELFF
TRBV7-2	.	TRBD2	TRBJ2-3	TGTGCCAGCAGCCCAGCGGGGGGCCTGAGCACAGATACGCAGTATTTT	CASSPAGGLSTDTQYF
TRBV6-1	.	TRBD2	TRBJ2-3	TGTGCCAGCAGTGGATGGCTCGCAGCGGGGGGGCCGGGGGATACGCAGTATTTT	CASSGWLAAGGPGDTQYF
TRBV11-2	.	.	TRBJ2-3	TGTGCCAGCAGCAGCCGGGGGACAGAGACAGATACGCAGTATTTT	CASSSRGTETDTQYF
TRBV18	.	TRBD1	TRBJ2-7	TGTGCCAGCTCGTCAGGACAGGGGGTTTACGAGCAGTACTTC	CASSSGQGVYEQYF
TRBV5-6	.	.	TRBJ1-1	TGTGCCAGCACGGCGGGACACCTCATGAACACTGAAGCTTTCTTT	CASTAGHLMNTEAFF
TRBV4-1	.	.	TRBJ1-1	TGCGCCAGCAGCCCCGGGACTGAGAACACTGAAGCTTTCTTT	CASSPGTENTEAFF
TRBV5-6	.	.	TRBJ2-2	TGTGCCAGCAGCTTCGCGGGGAACACCGGGGAGCTGTTTTTT	CASSFAGNTGELFF
TRBV4-1	.	.	TRBJ2-3	TGCGCCAGCAGCCAAGCCCCCCCCCTCGCCGTGGCAGATACGCAGTATTTT	CASSQAPPLAVADTQYF
TRBV7-9	.	TRBD1	TRBJ1-4	TGTGCCAGCAGCTCCCGGACAGGGGGCAGTGAAAAACTGTTTTTT	CASSSRTGGSEKLFF